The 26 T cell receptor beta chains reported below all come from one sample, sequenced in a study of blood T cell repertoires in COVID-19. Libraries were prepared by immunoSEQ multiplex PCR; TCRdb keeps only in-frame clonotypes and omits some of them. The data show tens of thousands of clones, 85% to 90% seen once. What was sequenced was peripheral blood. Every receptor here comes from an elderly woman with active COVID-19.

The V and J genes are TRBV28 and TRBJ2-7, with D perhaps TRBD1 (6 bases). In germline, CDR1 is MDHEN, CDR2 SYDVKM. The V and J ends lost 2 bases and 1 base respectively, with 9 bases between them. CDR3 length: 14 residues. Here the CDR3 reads CASSLGGSSYEQYF. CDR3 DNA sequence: TGTGCCAGCAGTTTAGGGGGCAGTTCCTACGAGCAGTACTTC.

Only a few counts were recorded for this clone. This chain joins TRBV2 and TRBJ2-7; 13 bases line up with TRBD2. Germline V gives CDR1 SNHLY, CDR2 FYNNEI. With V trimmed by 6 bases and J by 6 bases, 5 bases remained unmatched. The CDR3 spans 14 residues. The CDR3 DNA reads TGTGCCAGCAGCTGGACTAGCGGGAGTGGCGAGCAGTACTTC. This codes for CASSWTSGSGEQYF.

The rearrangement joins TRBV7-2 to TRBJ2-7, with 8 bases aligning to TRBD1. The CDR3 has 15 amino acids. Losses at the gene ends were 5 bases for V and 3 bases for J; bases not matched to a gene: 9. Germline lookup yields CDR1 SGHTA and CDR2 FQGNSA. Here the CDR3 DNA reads TGTGCCAGCAGCCCGACTTCCGGGACAGGCTACGAGCAGTACTTC. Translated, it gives CASSPTSGTGYEQYF.

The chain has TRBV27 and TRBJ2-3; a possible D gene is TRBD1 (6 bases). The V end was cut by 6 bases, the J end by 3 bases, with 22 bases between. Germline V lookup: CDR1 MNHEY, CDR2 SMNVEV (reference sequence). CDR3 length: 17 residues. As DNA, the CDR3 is TGTGCCAGCAGCCGACCGTTACAGGGCAGTCAGACAGATACGCAGTATTTT. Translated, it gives CASSRPLQGSQTDTQYF.

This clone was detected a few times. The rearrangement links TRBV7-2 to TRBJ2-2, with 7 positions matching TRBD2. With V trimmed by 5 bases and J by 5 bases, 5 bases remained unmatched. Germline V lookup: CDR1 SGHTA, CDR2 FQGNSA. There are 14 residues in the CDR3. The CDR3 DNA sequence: TGTGCCAGCAGCCCGATACTAGCGACCGGGGAGCTGTTTTTT. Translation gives CASSPILATGELFF.

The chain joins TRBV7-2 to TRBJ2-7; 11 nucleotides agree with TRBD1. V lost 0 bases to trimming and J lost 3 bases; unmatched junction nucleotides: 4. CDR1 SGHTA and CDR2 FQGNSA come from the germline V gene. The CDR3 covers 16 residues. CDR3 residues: CASSLAGQGVIYEQYF. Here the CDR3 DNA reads TGTGCCAGCAGCTTAGCGGGACAGGGGGTAATCTACGAGCAGTACTTC.

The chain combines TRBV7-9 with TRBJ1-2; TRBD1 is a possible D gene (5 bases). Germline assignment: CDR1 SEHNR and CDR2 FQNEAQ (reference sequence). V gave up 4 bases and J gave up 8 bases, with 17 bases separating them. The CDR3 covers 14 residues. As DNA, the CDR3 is TGTGCCAGCAGCTACGAGGGGAGGGGCGTAGGCTACACCTTC. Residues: CASSYEGRGVGYTF.

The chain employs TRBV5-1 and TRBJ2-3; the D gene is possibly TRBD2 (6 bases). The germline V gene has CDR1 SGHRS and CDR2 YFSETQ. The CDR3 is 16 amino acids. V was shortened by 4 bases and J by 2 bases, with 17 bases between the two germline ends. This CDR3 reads CASSVGTRPFTDTQYF. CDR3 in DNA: TGCGCCAGCAGCGTAGGGACTCGCCCATTCACAGATACGCAGTATTTT. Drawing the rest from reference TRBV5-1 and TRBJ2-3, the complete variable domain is KAGVTQTPRYLIKTRGQQVTLSCSPISGHRSVSWYQQTPGQGLQFLFEYFSETQRNKGNFPGRFSGRQFSNSRSEMNVSTLELGDSALYLCASSVGTRPFTDTQYFGPGTRLTVL.

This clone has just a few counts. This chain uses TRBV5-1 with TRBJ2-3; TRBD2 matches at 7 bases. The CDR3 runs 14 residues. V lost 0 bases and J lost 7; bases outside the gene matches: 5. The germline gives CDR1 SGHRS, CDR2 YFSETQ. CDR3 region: CASSLGSGTNTQYF. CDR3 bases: TGCGCCAGCAGCTTGGGAAGCGGGACGAATACGCAGTATTTT.

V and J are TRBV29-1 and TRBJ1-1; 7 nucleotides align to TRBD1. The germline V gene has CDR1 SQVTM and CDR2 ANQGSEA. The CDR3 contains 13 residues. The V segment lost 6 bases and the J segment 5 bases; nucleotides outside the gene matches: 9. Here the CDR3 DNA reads TGCAGCGTCGTACGACAGGGAAGGACTGAAGCTTTCTTT. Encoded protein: CSVVRQGRTEAFF.

The CDR3 spells CASSAQSSYNEQFF. CDR3 bases: TGTGCCAGCAGTGCACAGAGCTCCTACAATGAGCAGTTCTTC. The genes are TRBV2 and TRBJ2-1; D gene ambiguous. Germline CDR1 reads SNHLY; CDR2 reads FYNNEI. Trimming stripped 4 bases from V and 0 bases from J, with 7 bases between. This CDR3 has 14 residues.

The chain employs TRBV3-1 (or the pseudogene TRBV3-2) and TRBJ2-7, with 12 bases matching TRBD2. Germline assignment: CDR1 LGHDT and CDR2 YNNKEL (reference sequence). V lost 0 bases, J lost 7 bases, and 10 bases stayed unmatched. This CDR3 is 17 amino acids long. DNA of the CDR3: TGTGCCAGCAGCCAAGATTGGGCTAGCGGGAGGGGTATGGAGCAGTACTTC. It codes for CASSQDWASGRGMEQYF.

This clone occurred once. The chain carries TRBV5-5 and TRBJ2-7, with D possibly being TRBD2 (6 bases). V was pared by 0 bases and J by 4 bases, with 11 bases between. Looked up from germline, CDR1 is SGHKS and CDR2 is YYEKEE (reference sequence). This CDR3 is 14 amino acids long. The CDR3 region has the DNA TGTGCCAGCAGCTTGGCCGCGGGGAAATACGAGCAGTACTTC. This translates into CASSLAAGKYEQYF.

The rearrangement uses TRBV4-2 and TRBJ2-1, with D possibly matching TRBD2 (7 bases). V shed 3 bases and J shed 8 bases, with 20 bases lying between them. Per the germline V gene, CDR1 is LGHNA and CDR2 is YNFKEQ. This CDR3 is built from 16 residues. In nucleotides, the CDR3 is TGTGCCAGCAGCCACCTAGGGGGGGCCAGGGATGATGAGCAGTTCTTC. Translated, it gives CASSHLGGARDDEQFF.

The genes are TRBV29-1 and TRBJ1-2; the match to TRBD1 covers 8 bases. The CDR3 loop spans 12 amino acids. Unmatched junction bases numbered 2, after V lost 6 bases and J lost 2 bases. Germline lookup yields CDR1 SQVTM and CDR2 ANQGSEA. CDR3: CSVRTGNYGYTF. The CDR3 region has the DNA TGCAGCGTGCGGACAGGGAACTATGGCTACACCTTC.

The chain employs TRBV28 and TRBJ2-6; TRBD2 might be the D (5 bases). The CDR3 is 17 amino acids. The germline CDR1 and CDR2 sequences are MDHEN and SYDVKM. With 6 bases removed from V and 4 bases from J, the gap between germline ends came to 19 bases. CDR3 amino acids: CASSYYVLAGGANVLTF. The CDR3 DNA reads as TGTGCCAGCAGCTATTATGTCCTAGCTGGAGGGGCCAACGTCCTGACTTTC.

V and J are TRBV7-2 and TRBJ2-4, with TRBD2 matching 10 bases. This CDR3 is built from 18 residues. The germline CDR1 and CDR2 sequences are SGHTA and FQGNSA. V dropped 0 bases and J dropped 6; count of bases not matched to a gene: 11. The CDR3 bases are TGTGCCAGCAGCTTAGCCCCTCCTAGCGGGAGTATAGGAAACATTCAGTACTTC. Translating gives CASSLAPPSGSIGNIQYF.

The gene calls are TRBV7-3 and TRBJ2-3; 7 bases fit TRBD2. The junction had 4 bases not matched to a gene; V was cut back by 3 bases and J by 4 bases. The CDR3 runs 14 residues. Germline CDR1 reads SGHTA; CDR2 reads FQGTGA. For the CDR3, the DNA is TGTGCCAGCAGCTTCTTAGCGGGTGCAGATACGCAGTATTTT. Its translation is CASSFLAGADTQYF.

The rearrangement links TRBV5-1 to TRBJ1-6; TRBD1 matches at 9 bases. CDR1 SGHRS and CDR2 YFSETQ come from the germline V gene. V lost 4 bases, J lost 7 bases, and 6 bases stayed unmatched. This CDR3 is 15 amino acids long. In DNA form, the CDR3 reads TGCGCCAGCAGCGCCGGACAGGGGAACAATTCACCCCTCCACTTT. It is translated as CASSAGQGNNSPLHF.

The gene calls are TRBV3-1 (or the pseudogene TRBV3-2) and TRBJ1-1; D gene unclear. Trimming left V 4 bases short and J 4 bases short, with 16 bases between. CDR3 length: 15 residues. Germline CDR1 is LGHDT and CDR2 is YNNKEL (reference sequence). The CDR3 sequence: CASSPRGWSRTEAFF. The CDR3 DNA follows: TGTGCCAGCAGCCCGCGGGGTTGGTCGCGCACTGAAGCTTTCTTT.

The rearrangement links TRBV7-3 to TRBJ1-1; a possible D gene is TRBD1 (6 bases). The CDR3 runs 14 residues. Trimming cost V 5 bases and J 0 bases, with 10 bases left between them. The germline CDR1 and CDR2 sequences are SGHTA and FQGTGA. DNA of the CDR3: TGTGCCAGCAGCACCGGACAGTTGAACACTGAAGCTTTCTTT. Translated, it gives CASSTGQLNTEAFF.

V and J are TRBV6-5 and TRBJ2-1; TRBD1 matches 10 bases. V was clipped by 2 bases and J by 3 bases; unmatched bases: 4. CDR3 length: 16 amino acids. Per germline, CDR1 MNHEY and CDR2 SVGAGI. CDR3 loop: CASSYRGQGVYNEQFF. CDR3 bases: TGTGCCAGCAGTTACCGTGGACAGGGGGTCTACAATGAGCAGTTCTTC.

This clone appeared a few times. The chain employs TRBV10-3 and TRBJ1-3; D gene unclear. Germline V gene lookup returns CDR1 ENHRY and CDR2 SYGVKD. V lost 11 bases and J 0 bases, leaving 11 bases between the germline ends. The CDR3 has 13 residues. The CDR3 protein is CAGRTDSGNTIYF. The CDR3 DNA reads TGTGCCGGCAGGACTGACTCTGGAAACACCATATATTTT.

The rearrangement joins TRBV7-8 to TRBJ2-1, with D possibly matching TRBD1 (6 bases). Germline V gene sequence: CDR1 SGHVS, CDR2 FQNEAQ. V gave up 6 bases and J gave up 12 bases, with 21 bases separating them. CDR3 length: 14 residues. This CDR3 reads CASSHAAGELRQFF. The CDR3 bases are TGTGCCAGCAGTCACGCCGCAGGGGAACTAAGGCAGTTCTTC.

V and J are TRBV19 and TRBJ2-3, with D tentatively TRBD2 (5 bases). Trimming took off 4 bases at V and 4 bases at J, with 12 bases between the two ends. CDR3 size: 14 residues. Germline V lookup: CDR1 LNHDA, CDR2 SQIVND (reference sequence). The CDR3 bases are TGTGCCAGTAGTAGAGTTAGCGCCTCAGATACGCAGTATTTT. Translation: CASSRVSASDTQYF. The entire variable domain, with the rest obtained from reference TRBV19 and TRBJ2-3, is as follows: DGGITQSPKYLFRKEGQNVTLSCEQNLNHDAMYWYRQDPGQGLRLIYYSQIVNDFQKGDIAEGYSVSREKKESFPLTVTSAQKNPTAFYLCASSRVSASDTQYFGPGTRLTVL.

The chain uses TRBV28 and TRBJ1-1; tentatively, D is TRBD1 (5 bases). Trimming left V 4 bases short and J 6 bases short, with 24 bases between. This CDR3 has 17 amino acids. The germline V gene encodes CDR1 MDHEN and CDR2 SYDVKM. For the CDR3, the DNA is TGTGCCAGCAGTTCGCCCCTCGGGGGGGGAGGGTATTCTGAAGCTTTCTTT. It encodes CASSSPLGGGGYSEAFF. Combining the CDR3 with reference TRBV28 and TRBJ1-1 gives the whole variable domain DVKVTQSSRYLVKRTGEKVFLECVQDMDHENMFWYRQDPGLGLRLIYFSYDVKMKEKGDIPEGYSVSREKKERFSLILESASTNQTSMYLCASSSPLGGGGYSEAFFGQGTRLTVV.